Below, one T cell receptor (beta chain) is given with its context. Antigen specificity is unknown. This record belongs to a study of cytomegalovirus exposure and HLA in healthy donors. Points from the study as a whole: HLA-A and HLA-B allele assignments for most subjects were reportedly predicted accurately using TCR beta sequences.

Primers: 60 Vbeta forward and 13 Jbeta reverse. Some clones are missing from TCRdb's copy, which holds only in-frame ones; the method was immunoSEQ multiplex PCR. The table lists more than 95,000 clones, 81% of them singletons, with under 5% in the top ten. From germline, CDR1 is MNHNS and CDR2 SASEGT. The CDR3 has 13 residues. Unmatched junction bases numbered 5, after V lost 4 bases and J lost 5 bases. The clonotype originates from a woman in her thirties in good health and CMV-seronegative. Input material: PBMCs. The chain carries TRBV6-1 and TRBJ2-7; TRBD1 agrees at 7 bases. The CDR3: CASSVTGTDEQYF. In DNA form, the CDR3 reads TGTGCCAGCAGTGTAACCGGGACAGACGAGCAGTACTTC.